These 22 T cell receptor beta chains were all obtained from the same sample, sequenced in a study of immune evolution from preneoplasia to lung adenocarcinoma. Produced via immunoSEQ multiplex PCR; TCRdb's table is partial and in-frame only. Here the sample spans about 41,000 clones, around 79% being singletons. The sequenced sample consisted of FFPE invasive lung adenocarcinoma tissue. These receptors all come from a person aged 55-75 years with lung adenocarcinoma.

CDR3 amino acids: CASSGDSRPEKLFF. For the CDR3, the DNA is TGTGCCAGCAGTGGGGACAGCCGCCCTGAAAAACTGTTTTTT. The chain uses TRBV28 and TRBJ1-4, with TRBD1 identical over 7 bases. Germline CDR1 and CDR2: MDHEN and SYDVKM. V trimming: 5 bases; J trimming: 7 bases; junction bases outside the gene matches: 7. There are 14 residues in the CDR3. Full variable domain (rest looked up from reference TRBV28 and TRBJ1-4): DVKVTQSSRYLVKRTGEKVFLECVQDMDHENMFWYRQDPGLGLRLIYFSYDVKMKEKGDIPEGYSVSREKKERFSLILESASTNQTSMYLCASSGDSRPEKLFFGSGTQLSVL.

The chain carries TRBV6-1 and TRBJ1-3, with 7 bases lining up with TRBD1. The CDR3 has 15 amino acids. V shed 7 bases, J shed 4 bases, and the junction held 10 bases outside the gene matches. Germline V lookup: CDR1 MNHNS, CDR2 SASEGT. The CDR3 region is CASTDRVSKGNTIYF. CDR3 nucleotide sequence: TGTGCCAGCACCGACAGGGTAAGTAAGGGAAACACCATATATTTT.

This chain links TRBV7-6 with TRBJ1-5; 10 bases line up with TRBD1. CDR3 length: 17 residues. V gave up 5 bases and J gave up 4 bases; unmatched junction bases: 11. The germline gives CDR1 SGHVS, CDR2 FNYEAQ. CDR3: CASSLLGTGAMNQPQHF. For the CDR3, the DNA is TGTGCCAGCAGCCTACTCGGGACAGGGGCGATGAATCAGCCCCAGCATTTT. Filled out from reference TRBV7-6 and TRBJ1-5, the complete variable domain reads GAGVSQSPRYKVTKRGQDVALRCDPISGHVSLYWYRQALGQGPEFLTYFNYEAQQDKSGLPNDRFSAERPEGSISTLTIQRTEQRDSAMYRCASSLLGTGAMNQPQHFGDGTRLSIL.

The rearrangement joins TRBV27 to TRBJ1-2; no clear D. The ends were cut back, 8 bases at V and 8 bases at J, with 15 bases in the middle. Germline CDR1 reads MNHEY; CDR2 reads SMNVEV (reference sequence). CDR3 length: 12 amino acids. The DNA for the CDR3 is TGTGCCAGCGGCCTTCCCTTGCGGGGCTACACCTTC. Translation: CASGLPLRGYTF.

V is TRBV11-2 and J is TRBJ1-4; 7 bases align to TRBD1. The CDR3 spans 15 residues. The germline gives CDR1 SGHAT, CDR2 FQNNGV. V lost 3 bases and J lost 5; bases outside the gene matches: 6. The CDR3 DNA reads as TGTGCCAGCAGCTTGCGACAGGGAAGAAATGAAAAACTGTTTTTT. This sequence encodes CASSLRQGRNEKLFF.

This chain uses TRBV5-4 with TRBJ2-2, with 16 bases fitting TRBD2. V lost 4 bases to trimming and J lost 6 bases; unmatched junction nucleotides: 3. The germline CDR1 and CDR2 sequences are SGHNT and YYREEE (reference sequence). This CDR3 comprises 16 residues. The CDR3 nucleotides are TGTGCCAGCAGCAGGGGACTAGCGGGAGGGTCCGGGGAGCTGTTTTTT. Translation: CASSRGLAGGSGELFF. Supplemented by reference TRBV5-4 and TRBJ2-2, the full variable domain reads ETGVTQSPTHLIKTRGQQVTLRCSSQSGHNTVSWYQQALGQGPQFIFQYYREEENGRGNFPPRFSGLQFPNYSSELNVNALELDDSALYLCASSRGLAGGSGELFFGEGSRLTVL.

V usage is TRBV19 and J usage is TRBJ1-5; no definite D call. Germline V gene sequence: CDR1 LNHDA, CDR2 SQIVND (reference sequence). Trimming shortened V by 5 bases and J by 6 bases, and 14 bases separated the two germline ends. This CDR3 is 14 amino acids long. In nucleotides, the CDR3 is TGTGCCAGTAGTCCTCGTGGTTGGAGTCAGCCCCAGCATTTT. Translating it yields CASSPRGWSQPQHF. The full variable domain, its missing parts supplied by reference TRBV19 and TRBJ1-5, is DGGITQSPKYLFRKEGQNVTLSCEQNLNHDAMYWYRQDPGQGLRLIYYSQIVNDFQKGDIAEGYSVSREKKESFPLTVTSAQKNPTAFYLCASSPRGWSQPQHFGDGTRLSIL.

V and J are TRBV7-6 and TRBJ2-5; 10 nucleotides agree with TRBD2. The CDR3 is 14 amino acids. J gave up 4 bases and V 5 bases, and 4 bases lay outside the gene matches. Germline lookup yields CDR1 SGHVS and CDR2 FNYEAQ. The CDR3: CASSPRLAGETQYF. The CDR3 nucleotides read TGTGCCAGCAGCCCCCGACTAGCGGGAGAGACCCAGTACTTC.

Comments on this clone: Compared with germline, one end of the junction differs, possibly owing to a read error. The rearrangement uses TRBV11-2 and TRBJ2-7; weak D call: TRBD1 (7 bases). Germline CDR1 reads SGHAT; CDR2 reads FQNNGV. This CDR3 has 15 amino acids. Here the CDR3 DNA reads TGTGCCAGCAGCTTAAGCCGGGACAGTGTTGGGAGGTTAAACTTC. It specifies CASSLSRDSVGRLNF. The entire variable domain, with the rest obtained from reference TRBV11-2 and TRBJ2-7, is as follows: EAGVAQSPRYKIIEKRQSVAFWCNPISGHATLYWYQQILGQGPKLLIQFQNNGVVDDSQLPKDRFSAERLKGVDSTLKIQPAKLEDSAVYLCASSLSRDSVGRLNFGPGTRLTVT.

This chain joins TRBV28 and TRBJ1-4; 7 bases are a match to TRBD1. CDR1 is MDHEN and CDR2 is SYDVKM in the germline V gene. Trimming cost V 6 bases and J 3 bases; bases outside gene matches: 13. The CDR3 length is 17 residues. The CDR3 nucleotides read TGTGCCAGCAGCCCGAGGACGGGGACAGCCCCTAATGAAAAACTGTTTTTT. This sequence encodes CASSPRTGTAPNEKLFF.

The chain is built from TRBV9 and TRBJ2-2, with D tentatively TRBD2 (6 bases). V lost 0 bases and J lost 4, with 13 bases in between. CDR3 length: 16 amino acids. Looked up from germline, CDR1 is SGDLS and CDR2 is YYNGEE. CDR3 region: CASSVASGDPTGELFF. In DNA, the CDR3 is TGTGCCAGCAGCGTAGCGTCGGGAGACCCCACCGGGGAGCTGTTTTTT.

The V and J genes are TRBV19 and TRBJ2-7, with D unresolved. This CDR3 is 15 amino acids long. Germline CDR1 reads LNHDA; CDR2 reads SQIVND (reference sequence). V was trimmed by 5 bases and J by 3 bases, leaving 17 bases between them. The CDR3 region has the DNA TGTGCCAGTAGTCCACAACACCCAGGTGACTACGAGCAGTACTTC. Translating gives CASSPQHPGDYEQYF.

In the case of this clone: One junction end disagrees with the germline gene, perhaps due to a read error. Other DNA sequences in this specimen translate into the identical CDR3. V and J are TRBV6-5 and TRBJ2-1, with D perhaps TRBD1 or TRBD2 (5 bases each). Germline CDR1 MNHEY, CDR2 SVGAGI. CDR3 length: 13 amino acids. CDR3 DNA sequence: TGTGCTAGCAGGAGAGGGGAGTACAATGAGCAGTTCTTC. Translation gives CASRRGEYNEQFF.

The chain employs TRBV29-1 and TRBJ2-1; TRBD2 aligns across 9 bases. J lost 7 bases, V lost 0 bases, and 7 bases had no gene match. This CDR3 is 15 amino acids long. Per germline, CDR1 SQVTM and CDR2 ANQGSEA. CDR3 coding DNA: TGCAGCGTTGAAGAAAGATCGCTAGCGGGAAATGAGCAGTTCTTC. Its translation: CSVEERSLAGNEQFF.

V gene TRBV27 combines with J gene TRBJ1-2; weak D call: TRBD1 (5 bases). The CDR3 is made up of 16 amino acids. Germline V gene lookup returns CDR1 MNHEY and CDR2 SMNVEV (reference sequence). The V end was cut by 10 bases, the J end by 6 bases, with 27 bases between. The CDR3 DNA sequence: TGTGCCACTCCAATCCGGGGGACGCGTATGATCAATGGCTACACCTTC. Translation: CATPIRGTRMINGYTF.

The chain employs TRBV5-8 and TRBJ2-7; no definite D call. Germline CDR1 is SGHTS and CDR2 is YDEGEE. The ends were cut back, 0 bases at V and 9 bases at J, with 10 bases in the middle. This CDR3 is 12 amino acids long. This CDR3 is CASSLVGKRQYF. The CDR3 bases are TGTGCCAGCAGCTTGGTAGGGAAAAGGCAGTACTTC. Full variable domain (missing parts from reference TRBV5-8 and TRBJ2-7): EAGVTQSPTHLIKTRGQQATLRCSPISGHTSVYWYQQALGLGLQFLLWYDEGEERNRGNFPPRFSGRQFPNYSSELNVNALELEDSALYLCASSLVGKRQYFGPGTRLTVT.

This clone was observed a single time. This sequence joins TRBV11-2 and TRBJ2-5; tentative D call: TRBD2 (6 bases). The CDR3 contains 15 residues. Germline lookup yields CDR1 SGHAT and CDR2 FQNNGV. The V end lost 9 bases, the J end lost 5 bases, and 22 bases lay between the germline ends. The CDR3 loop reads CASRREKGRWETQYF. In DNA, the CDR3 is TGTGCCAGTCGGAGGGAGAAGGGGCGGTGGGAGACCCAGTACTTC.

The chain carries TRBV4-1 and TRBJ1-1; TRBD1 is a possible D gene (5 bases). Germline V CDR1 and CDR2: MGHRA, YSYEKL. This CDR3 has 16 amino acids. Trimming stripped 0 bases from V and 1 base from J, with 12 bases between. The CDR3 DNA is TGCGCCAGCAGCCAAGATTGGCGGGGGAGGAACACTGAAGCTTTCTTT. Residues: CASSQDWRGRNTEAFF.

Regarding this clone: This same CDR3 is encoded by further DNA sequences in the sample. The chain joins TRBV5-1 to TRBJ1-4; D uncertain. The V and J ends lost 0 bases and 6 bases respectively, with 6 bases between them. The length of the CDR3 is 13 residues. Germline V lookup: CDR1 SGHRS, CDR2 YFSETQ. The CDR3 region has the DNA TGCGCCAGCAGCTTGGCCACGGATGAAAAACTGTTTTTT. Translating it yields CASSLATDEKLFF.

The gene calls are TRBV27 and TRBJ2-1, with a weak D call TRBD2 (5 bases). The CDR3 has 16 amino acids. The germline V and J ends were trimmed by 0 bases and 3 bases, with 12 bases remaining between them. Germline CDR1 is MNHEY and CDR2 is SMNVEV (reference sequence). The CDR3 protein is CASSLSGGSRYNEQFF. The CDR3, as DNA: TGTGCCAGCAGTTTATCGGGCGGGTCTCGCTACAATGAGCAGTTCTTC.

The V call is TRBV7-9, the J call TRBJ2-3; TRBD2 matches 8 bases. V lost 5 bases to trimming and J lost 13 bases; unmatched junction nucleotides: 8. The CDR3 is made up of 12 amino acids. Germline V CDR1 and CDR2: SEHNR, FQNEAQ (reference sequence). The CDR3 here is CASSHQRELEYF. The CDR3 DNA follows: TGTGCCAGCAGCCACCAGCGGGAGCTGGAGTATTTT.

The chain is built from TRBV6-1 and TRBJ1-2, with D possibly matching TRBD1 (5 bases). Per the germline V gene, CDR1 is MNHNS and CDR2 is SASEGT. Trimming pared 2 bases from V and 4 bases from J, leaving 8 bases between. The CDR3 runs 13 residues. The CDR3 region has the DNA TGTGCCAGCAGTGAACAGGGAGTCTATGGCTACACCTTC. The encoded protein is CASSEQGVYGYTF.